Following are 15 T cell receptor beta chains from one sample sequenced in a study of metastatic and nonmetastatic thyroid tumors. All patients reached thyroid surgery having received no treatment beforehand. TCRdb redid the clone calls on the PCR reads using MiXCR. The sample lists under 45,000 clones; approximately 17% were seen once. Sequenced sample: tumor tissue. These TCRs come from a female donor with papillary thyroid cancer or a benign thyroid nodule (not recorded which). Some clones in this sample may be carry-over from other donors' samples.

This chain's CDR3 is CAVRLENTEAFF. The CDR3 nucleotides are TGTGCCGTCCGACTTGAGAACACTGAAGCTTTCTTT. This chain connects TRBV6-4 to TRBJ1-1, with D unresolved. CDR1 and CDR2 (germline): MRHNA, SNTAGT. This CDR3 region has 12 residues. V was clipped by 11 bases and J by 1 base, with 11 bases between them.

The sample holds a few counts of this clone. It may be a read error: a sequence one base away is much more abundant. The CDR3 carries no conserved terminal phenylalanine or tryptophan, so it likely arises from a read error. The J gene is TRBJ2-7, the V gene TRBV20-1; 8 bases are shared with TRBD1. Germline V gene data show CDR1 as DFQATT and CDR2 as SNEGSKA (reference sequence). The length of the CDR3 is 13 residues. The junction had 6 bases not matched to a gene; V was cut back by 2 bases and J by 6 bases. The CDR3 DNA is TGCAGTGCTAGACCGACAGGGGCGGGCGAGCAGTACCTC. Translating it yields CSARPTGAGEQYL.

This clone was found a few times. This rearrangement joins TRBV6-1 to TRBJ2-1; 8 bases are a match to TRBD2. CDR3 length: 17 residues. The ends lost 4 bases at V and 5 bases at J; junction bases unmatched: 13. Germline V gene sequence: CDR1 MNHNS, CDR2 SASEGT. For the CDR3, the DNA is TGTGCCAGCAGTGTACCGGTCAGCGGGAGTTGGAACAATGAGCAGTTCTTC. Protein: CASSVPVSGSWNNEQFF.

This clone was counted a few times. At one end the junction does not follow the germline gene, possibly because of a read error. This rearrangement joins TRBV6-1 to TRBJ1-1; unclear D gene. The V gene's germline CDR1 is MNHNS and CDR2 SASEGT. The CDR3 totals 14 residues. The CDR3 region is CATLLGVRATEAFF. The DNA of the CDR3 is TGTGCCACCCTATTGGGAGTCCGGGCCACTGAAGCATTCTTT.

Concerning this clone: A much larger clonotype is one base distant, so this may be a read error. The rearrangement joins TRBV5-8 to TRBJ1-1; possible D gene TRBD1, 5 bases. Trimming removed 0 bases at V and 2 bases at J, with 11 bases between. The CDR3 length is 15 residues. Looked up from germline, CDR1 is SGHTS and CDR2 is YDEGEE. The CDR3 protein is CASSLGGGSNTEAFF. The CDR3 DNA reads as TGTGCCAGCAGCTTGGGGGGGGGAAGTAACACTGAAGCTTTCTTT.

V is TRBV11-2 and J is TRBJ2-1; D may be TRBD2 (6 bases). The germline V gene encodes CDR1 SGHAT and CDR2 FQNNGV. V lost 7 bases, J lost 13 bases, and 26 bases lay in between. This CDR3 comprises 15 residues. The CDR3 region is CASIPGRGYYNYQFF. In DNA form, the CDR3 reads TGTGCCAGCATCCCTGGGCGGGGCTATTACAATTATCAGTTCTTC.

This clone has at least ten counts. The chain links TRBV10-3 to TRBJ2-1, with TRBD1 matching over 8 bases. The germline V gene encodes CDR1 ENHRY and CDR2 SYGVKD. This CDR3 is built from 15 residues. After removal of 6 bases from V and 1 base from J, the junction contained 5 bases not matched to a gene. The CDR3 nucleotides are TGTGCCATCAGCCCTGGGACAGGTTCCTACAATGAGCAGTTCTTC. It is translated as CAISPGTGSYNEQFF.

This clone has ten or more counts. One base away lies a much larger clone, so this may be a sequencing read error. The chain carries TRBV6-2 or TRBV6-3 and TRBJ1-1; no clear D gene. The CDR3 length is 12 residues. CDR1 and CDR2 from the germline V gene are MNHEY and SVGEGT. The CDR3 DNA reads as TGTGCCAGCAGTTACGTCGGAAAGGAAGCTTTCTTC. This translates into CASSYVGKEAFF.

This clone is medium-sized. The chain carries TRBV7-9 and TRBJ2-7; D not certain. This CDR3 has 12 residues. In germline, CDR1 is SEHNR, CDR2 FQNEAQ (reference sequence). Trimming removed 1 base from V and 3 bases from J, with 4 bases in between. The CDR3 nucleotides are TGTGCCAGCAGCTTAGAGGTCTACGAGCAGTACTTC. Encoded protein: CASSLEVYEQYF. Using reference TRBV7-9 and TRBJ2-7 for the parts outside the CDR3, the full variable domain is DTGVSQNPRHKITKRGQNVTFRCDPISEHNRLYWYRQTLGQGPEFLTYFQNEAQLEKSRLLSDRFSAERPKGSFSTLEIQRTEQGDSAMYLCASSLEVYEQYFGPGTRLTVT.

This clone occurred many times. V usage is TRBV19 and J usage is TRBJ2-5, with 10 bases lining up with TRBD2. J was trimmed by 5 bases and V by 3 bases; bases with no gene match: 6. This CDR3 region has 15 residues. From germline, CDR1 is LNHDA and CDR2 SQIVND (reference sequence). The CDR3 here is CASSIGAGGLETQYF. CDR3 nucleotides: TGTGCCAGTAGTATCGGAGCGGGGGGGCTGGAGACCCAGTACTTC. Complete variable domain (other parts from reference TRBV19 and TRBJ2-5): DGGITQSPKYLFRKEGQNVTLSCEQNLNHDAMYWYRQDPGQGLRLIYYSQIVNDFQKGDIAEGYSVSREKKESFPLTVTSAQKNPTAFYLCASSIGAGGLETQYFGPGTRLLVL.

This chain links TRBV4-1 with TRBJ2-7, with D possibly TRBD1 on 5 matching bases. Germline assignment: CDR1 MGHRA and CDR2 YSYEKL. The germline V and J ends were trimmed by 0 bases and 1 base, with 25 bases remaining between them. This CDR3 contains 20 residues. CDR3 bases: TGCGCCAGCAGCCAAGAGCAGTGTCCCTGGACACCCAGAAGATCCTACGAGCAGTACTTC. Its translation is CASSQEQCPWTPRRSYEQYF.

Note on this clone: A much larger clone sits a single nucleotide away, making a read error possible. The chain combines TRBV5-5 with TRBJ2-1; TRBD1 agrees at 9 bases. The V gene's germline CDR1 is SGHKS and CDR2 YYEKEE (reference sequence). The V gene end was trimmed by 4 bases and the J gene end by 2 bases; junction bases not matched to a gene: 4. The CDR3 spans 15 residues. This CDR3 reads CASSVQGAAYNEQFF. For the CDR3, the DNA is TGTGCCAGCAGCGTACAGGGGGCGGCCTACAATGAGCAGTTCTTC.

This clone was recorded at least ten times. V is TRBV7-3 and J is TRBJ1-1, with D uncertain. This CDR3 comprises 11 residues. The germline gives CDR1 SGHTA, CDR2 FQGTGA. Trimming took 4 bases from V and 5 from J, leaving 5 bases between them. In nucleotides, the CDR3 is TGTGCCAGCAGCTCGGGGACTGAAGCTTTCTTT. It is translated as CASSSGTEAFF.

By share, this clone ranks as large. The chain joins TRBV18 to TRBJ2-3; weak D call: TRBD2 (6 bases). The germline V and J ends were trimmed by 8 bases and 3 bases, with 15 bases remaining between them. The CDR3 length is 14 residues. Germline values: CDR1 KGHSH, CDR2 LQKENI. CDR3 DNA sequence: TGTGCCAGCCCCCCTATGGGGAGGACAGATACGCAGTATTTT. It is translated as CASPPMGRTDTQYF.

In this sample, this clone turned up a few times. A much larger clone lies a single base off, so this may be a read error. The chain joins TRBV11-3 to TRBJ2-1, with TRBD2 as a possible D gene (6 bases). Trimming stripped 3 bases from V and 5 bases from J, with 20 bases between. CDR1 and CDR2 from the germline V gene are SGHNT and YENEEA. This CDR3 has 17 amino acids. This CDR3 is CASSFGAGSAKDNEQFF. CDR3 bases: TGTGCCAGCAGCTTCGGAGCCGGGAGTGCCAAAGACAATGAGCAGTTCTTC.